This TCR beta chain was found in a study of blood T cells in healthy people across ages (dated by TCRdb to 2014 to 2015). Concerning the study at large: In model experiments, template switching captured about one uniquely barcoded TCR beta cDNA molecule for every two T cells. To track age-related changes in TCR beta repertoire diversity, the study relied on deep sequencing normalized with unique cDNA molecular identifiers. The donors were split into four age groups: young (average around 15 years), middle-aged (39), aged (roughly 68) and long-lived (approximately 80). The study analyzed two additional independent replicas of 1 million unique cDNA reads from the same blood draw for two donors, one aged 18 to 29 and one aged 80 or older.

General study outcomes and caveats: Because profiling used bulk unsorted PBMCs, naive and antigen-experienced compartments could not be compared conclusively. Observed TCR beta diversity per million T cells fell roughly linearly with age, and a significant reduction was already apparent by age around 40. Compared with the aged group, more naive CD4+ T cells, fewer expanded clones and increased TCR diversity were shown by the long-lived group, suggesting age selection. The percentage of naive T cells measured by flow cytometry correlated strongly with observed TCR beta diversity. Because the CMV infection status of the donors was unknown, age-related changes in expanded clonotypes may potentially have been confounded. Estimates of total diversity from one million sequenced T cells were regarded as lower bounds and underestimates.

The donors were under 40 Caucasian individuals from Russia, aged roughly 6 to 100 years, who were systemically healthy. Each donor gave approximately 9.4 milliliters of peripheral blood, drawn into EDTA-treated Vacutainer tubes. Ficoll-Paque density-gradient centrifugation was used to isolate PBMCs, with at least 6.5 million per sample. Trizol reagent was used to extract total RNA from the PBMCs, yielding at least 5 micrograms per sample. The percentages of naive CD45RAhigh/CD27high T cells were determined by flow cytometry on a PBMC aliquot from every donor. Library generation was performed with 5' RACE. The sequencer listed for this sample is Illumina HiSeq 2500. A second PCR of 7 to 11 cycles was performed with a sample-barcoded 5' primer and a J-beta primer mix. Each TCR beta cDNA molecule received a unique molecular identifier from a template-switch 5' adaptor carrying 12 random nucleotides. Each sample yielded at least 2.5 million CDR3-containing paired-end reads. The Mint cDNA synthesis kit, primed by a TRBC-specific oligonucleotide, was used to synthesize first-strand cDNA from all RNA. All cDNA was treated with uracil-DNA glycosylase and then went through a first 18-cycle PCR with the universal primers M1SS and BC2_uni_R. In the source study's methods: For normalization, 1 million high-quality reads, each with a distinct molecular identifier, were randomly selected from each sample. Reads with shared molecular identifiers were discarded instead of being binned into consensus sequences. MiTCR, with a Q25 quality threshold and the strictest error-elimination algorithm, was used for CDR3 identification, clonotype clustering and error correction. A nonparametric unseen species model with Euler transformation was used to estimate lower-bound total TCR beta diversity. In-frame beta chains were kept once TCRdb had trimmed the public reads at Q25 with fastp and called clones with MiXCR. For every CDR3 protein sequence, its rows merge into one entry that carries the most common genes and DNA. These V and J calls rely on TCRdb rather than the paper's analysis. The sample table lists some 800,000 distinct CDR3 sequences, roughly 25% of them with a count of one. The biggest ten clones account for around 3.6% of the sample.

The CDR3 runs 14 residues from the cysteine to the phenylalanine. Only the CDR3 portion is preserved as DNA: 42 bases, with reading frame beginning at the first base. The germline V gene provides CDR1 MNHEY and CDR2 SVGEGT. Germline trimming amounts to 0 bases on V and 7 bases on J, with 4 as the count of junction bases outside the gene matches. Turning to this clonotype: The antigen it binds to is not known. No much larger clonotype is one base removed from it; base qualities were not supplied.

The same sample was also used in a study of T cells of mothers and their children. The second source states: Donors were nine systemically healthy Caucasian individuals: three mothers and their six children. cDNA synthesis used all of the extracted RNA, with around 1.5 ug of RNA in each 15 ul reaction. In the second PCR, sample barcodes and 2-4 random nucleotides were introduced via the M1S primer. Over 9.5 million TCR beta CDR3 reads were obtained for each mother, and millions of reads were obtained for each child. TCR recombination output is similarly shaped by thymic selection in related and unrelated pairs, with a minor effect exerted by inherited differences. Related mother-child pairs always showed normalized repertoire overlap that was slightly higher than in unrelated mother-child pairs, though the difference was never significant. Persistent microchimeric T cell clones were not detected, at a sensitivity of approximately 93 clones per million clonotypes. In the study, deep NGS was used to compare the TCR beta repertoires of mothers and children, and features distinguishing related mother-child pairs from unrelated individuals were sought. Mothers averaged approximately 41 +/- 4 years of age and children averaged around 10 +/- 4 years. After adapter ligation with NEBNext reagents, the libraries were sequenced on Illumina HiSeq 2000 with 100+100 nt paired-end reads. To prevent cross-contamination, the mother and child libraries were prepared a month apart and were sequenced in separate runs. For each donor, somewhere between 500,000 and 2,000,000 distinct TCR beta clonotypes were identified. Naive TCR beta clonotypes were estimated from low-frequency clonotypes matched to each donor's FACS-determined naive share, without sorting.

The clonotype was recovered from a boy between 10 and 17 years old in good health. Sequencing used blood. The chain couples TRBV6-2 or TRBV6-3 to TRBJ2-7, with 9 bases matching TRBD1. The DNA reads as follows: TGTGCCAGCAGTTACTCAACAGGGGGCTGGGAGCAGTACTTC. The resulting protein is CASSYSTGGWEQYF.